This TCR beta chain was identified in a study of cytomegalovirus exposure and HLA in healthy donors. General study findings and limits: Over 15,000 TCR beta sequences were associated with HLA alleles at 0.05 false discovery rate in a later analysis. It was reported that the classifier diagnosed cytomegalovirus status with high specificity and sensitivity in both the original and validation cohorts.

In its sample, this clone was seen a few times. Its antigen is currently unknown. Primers for the PCR totalled 60 Vbeta and 13 Jbeta. TCRdb's copy holds only in-frame clones and misses some; the assay was immunoSEQ multiplex PCR. The repertoire holds about 140,000 clones, roughly 77% seen once, with 3.3% in the top ten. With 5 bases removed from V and 0 bases from J, the gap between germline ends came to 12 bases. The CDR3 runs 15 residues. Germline V gene sequence: CDR1 SGHRS, CDR2 YFSETQ. This receptor was taken from a man between 40 and 49 years old in good health and CMV-seronegative. Specimen: PBMCs. The J gene is TRBJ1-5, the V gene TRBV5-1; tentatively, D is TRBD1 (6 bases). The CDR3 DNA reads as TGCGCCAGCAGTGATGGACAGAGTAGCAATCAGCCCCAGCATTTT. Protein product: CASSDGQSSNQPQHF. Combining the CDR3 with reference TRBV5-1 and TRBJ1-5 gives the whole variable domain KAGVTQTPRYLIKTRGQQVTLSCSPISGHRSVSWYQQTPGQGLQFLFEYFSETQRNKGNFPGRFSGRQFSNSRSEMNVSTLELGDSALYLCASSDGQSSNQPQHFGDGTRLSIL.